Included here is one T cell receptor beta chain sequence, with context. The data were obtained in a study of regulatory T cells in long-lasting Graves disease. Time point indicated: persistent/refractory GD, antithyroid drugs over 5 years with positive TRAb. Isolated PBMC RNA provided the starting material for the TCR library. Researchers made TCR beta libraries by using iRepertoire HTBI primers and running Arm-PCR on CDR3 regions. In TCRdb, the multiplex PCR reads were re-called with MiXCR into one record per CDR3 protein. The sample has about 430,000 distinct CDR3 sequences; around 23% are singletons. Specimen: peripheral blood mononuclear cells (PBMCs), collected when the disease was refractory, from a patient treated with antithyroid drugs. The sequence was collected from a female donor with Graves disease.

For the CDR3, the DNA is TGTGCCAGCAGAGCACAGGGGACTGGGGCCAACGTCCTGACTTTC. It is translated as CASRAQGTGANVLTF. V and J are TRBV27 and TRBJ2-6; TRBD1 aligns across 7 bases. With 6 bases clipped from V and 2 bases from J, the junction kept 4 bases outside the gene matches. In germline, CDR1 is MNHEY, CDR2 SMNVEV (reference sequence). The CDR3 is made up of 15 amino acids.